These 21 T cell receptor beta chains came from one sample sequenced in a study of T cell responses to AZD1222 COVID-19 vaccine. Some clones are missing from TCRdb's copy, which holds only in-frame ones; the method was immunoSEQ multiplex PCR. Among about 69,000 clones, 75% to 90% were seen once, and the ten largest hold 25%. The sample here was peripheral blood, taken 28 days after the second AZD1222 dose. The receptors come from an adult who received the AZD1222 COVID-19 vaccine.

V and J are TRBV12-3 or TRBV12-4 and TRBJ2-1, with D tentatively TRBD2 (6 bases). This CDR3 is 13 amino acids long. The V end lost 3 bases, the J end lost 7 bases, and 10 bases lay between the germline ends. The DNA for the CDR3 is TGTGCCAGCAGTTTTCCCGGAGGGAATGAGCAGTTCTTC. It is translated as CASSFPGGNEQFF.

This clone has a single count. The CDR3 reads CASSLGTSETQYF. The CDR3 DNA reads as TGTGCCAGCAGTCTCGGGACCTCAGAGACCCAGTACTTC. The rearrangement uses TRBV6-2 or TRBV6-3 and TRBJ2-5; the D gene could be TRBD1 or TRBD2 (5 bases each). The V end was cut by 5 bases, the J end by 4 bases, with 11 bases between. Germline V CDR1 and CDR2: MNHEY, SVGEGT. The length of the CDR3 is 13 residues.

This clone was counted a single time. The chain uses TRBV5-8 and TRBJ1-2; no definite D call. Per the germline V gene, CDR1 is SGHTS and CDR2 is YDEGEE. The V end lost 0 bases, the J end lost 3 bases, and 12 bases lay between the germline ends. This CDR3 region has 15 residues. The CDR3 protein is CASSLAGGQDYGYTF. The CDR3 coding sequence is TGTGCCAGCAGCTTGGCAGGTGGGCAAGACTATGGCTACACCTTC.

The chain joins TRBV10-2 to TRBJ1-6; D is uncertain. Germline CDR1 WSHSY, CDR2 SAAADI. Trimming removed 2 bases from V and 9 bases from J, with 8 bases in between. The CDR3 totals 13 residues. This chain's CDR3 is CASSEEWGSPLHF. For the CDR3, the DNA is TGCGCCAGCAGTGAGGAGTGGGGTTCACCCCTCCACTTT.

This clone has just a few counts. In DNA form, the CDR3 reads TGTGCCAGCAGTTCCACCCCTAGCGAGCAGTTCTTC. As protein: CASSSTPSEQFF. This chain links TRBV28 with TRBJ2-1; possibly TRBD2 for D (5 bases). CDR1 is MDHEN, CDR2 SYDVKM, per germline. The V and J ends lost 4 bases and 10 bases respectively, with 11 bases between them. CDR3 length: 12 residues.

This clone was detected only once. J is TRBJ1-3 and V is TRBV5-1, with D maybe TRBD1 (6 bases). V dropped 0 bases and J dropped 3 bases, with 10 bases sitting between them. The CDR3 extends over 15 amino acids. CDR1 and CDR2 (germline): SGHRS, YFSETQ. In DNA, the CDR3 is TGCGCCAGCAGCTTGGCTCCGACAGGTGGAAACACCATATATTTT. Amino acid sequence: CASSLAPTGGNTIYF.

The gene calls are TRBV5-4 and TRBJ2-3, with 7 nucleotides matching TRBD1. Germline values: CDR1 SGHNT, CDR2 YYREEE (reference sequence). V lost 0 bases to trimming and J lost 4 bases; unmatched junction nucleotides: 5. CDR3 length equals 15 residues. In DNA form, the CDR3 reads TGTGCCAGCAGCTTGGAGGGGGCCGGGGCAGATACGCAGTATTTT. Protein product: CASSLEGAGADTQYF.

This sequence joins TRBV19 and TRBJ1-5; TRBD1 aligns across 7 bases. This CDR3 has 19 amino acids. V gave up 4 bases and J gave up 0 bases; unmatched junction bases: 15. The germline CDR1 and CDR2 sequences are LNHDA and SQIVND (reference sequence). The CDR3 loop is CASSTPRIRDSYSNQPQHF. DNA for the CDR3: TGTGCCAGTAGTACGCCCCGAATCCGGGACAGCTATAGCAATCAGCCCCAGCATTTT. Filled out from reference TRBV19 and TRBJ1-5, the complete variable domain reads DGGITQSPKYLFRKEGQNVTLSCEQNLNHDAMYWYRQDPGQGLRLIYYSQIVNDFQKGDIAEGYSVSREKKESFPLTVTSAQKNPTAFYLCASSTPRIRDSYSNQPQHFGDGTRLSIL.

The sample holds one count of this clone. The gene calls are TRBV21-1 and TRBJ1-4. TRBV21-1 is designated a pseudogene. The CDR3 runs to 19 residues. As DNA, the CDR3 is TGTGCCAGCAGCAAAGTATTCCGGGCCCTAGTTGCAACTAATGAAAAACTGTTTTTT. This sequence encodes CASSKVFRALVATNEKLFF.

The chain has TRBV10-2 and TRBJ2-2; 8 nucleotides align to TRBD2. This CDR3 is 13 amino acids long. Germline values: CDR1 WSHSY, CDR2 SAAADI. The J segment lost 6 bases and the V segment lost 6 bases, leaving 3 bases of the junction unmatched. This chain's CDR3 is CASRAGLAGELFF. The CDR3 DNA is TGCGCCAGCAGGGCGGGACTAGCCGGGGAGCTGTTTTTT.

The V and J genes are TRBV18 and TRBJ2-5; 9 bases fit TRBD1. Germline CDR1 and CDR2: KGHSH and LQKENI. This CDR3 is 17 amino acids long. J was trimmed by 5 bases and V by 3 bases; bases with no gene match: 13. The CDR3 bases are TGTGCCAGCTCACCGGATACGGGACAGGGAGTACACGAGACCCAGTACTTC. Its translation is CASSPDTGQGVHETQYF.

The chain links TRBV2 to TRBJ1-1, with D hard to call. Per the germline V gene, CDR1 is SNHLY and CDR2 is FYNNEI. Trimming took 5 bases from V and 0 from J, leaving 4 bases between them. The CDR3 is made up of 12 amino acids. The CDR3 here is CASSLMNTEAFF. CDR3 nucleotide sequence: TGTGCCAGCAGTCTGATGAACACTGAAGCTTTCTTT.

The chain uses TRBV14 and TRBJ2-3; perhaps TRBD1 as D (6 bases). Per the germline V gene, CDR1 is SGHDN and CDR2 is FVKESK. Trimming cost V 4 bases and J 5 bases, with 7 bases left between them. The CDR3 loop spans 12 amino acids. CDR3 DNA: TGTGCCAGCAGCCCACAGGGAGATACGCAGTATTTT. Amino acids: CASSPQGDTQYF. Full variable domain (remainder filled in from reference TRBV14 and TRBJ2-3): EAGVTQFPSHSVIEKGQTVTLRCDPISGHDNLYWYRRVMGKEIKFLLHFVKESKQDESGMPNNRFLAERTGGTYSTLKVQPAELEDSGVYFCASSPQGDTQYFGPGTRLTVL.

The rearrangement uses TRBV9 and TRBJ1-2; no definite D call. The CDR3 consists of 13 residues. Germline V gives CDR1 SGDLS, CDR2 YYNGEE. V lost 0 bases and J lost 1, with 4 bases in between. CDR3 loop: CASSVDHNYGYTF. DNA for the CDR3: TGTGCCAGCAGCGTAGACCATAACTATGGCTACACCTTC.

The chain links TRBV6-1 to TRBJ1-6; the D gene is possibly TRBD1 (6 bases). Between the trimmed V and J ends, which lost 3 bases and 4 bases, there was a span of 7 bases. Germline assignment: CDR1 MNHNS and CDR2 SASEGT. This CDR3 is 14 amino acids long. CDR3 sequence: CASSEGHYNSPLHF. The DNA of the CDR3 is TGTGCCAGCAGTGAGGGACATTATAATTCACCCCTCCACTTT.

This CDR3 reads CASSRGWGGNQPQHF. CDR3 sequence (DNA): TGTGCCAGTAGTCGAGGCTGGGGGGGCAATCAGCCCCAGCATTTT. The chain couples TRBV19 to TRBJ1-5; perhaps TRBD1 as D (5 bases). This CDR3 contains 15 residues. V lost 5 bases and J 2 bases, leaving 13 bases between the germline ends. Germline V gene data show CDR1 as LNHDA and CDR2 as SQIVND (reference sequence). Full variable domain (outside the CDR3, taken from reference TRBV19 and TRBJ1-5): DGGITQSPKYLFRKEGQNVTLSCEQNLNHDAMYWYRQDPGQGLRLIYYSQIVNDFQKGDIAEGYSVSREKKESFPLTVTSAQKNPTAFYLCASSRGWGGNQPQHFGDGTRLSIL.

This chain joins TRBV18 and TRBJ1-4; D is unclear. This CDR3 is 15 amino acids long. The ends were cut back, 3 bases at V and 2 bases at J, with 10 bases in the middle. The germline CDR1 and CDR2 sequences are KGHSH and LQKENI. The CDR3 reads CASSPRGSTNEKLFF. As DNA, the CDR3 is TGTGCCAGCTCACCGCGGGGATCTACTAATGAAAAACTGTTTTTT.

The chain carries TRBV10-2 and TRBJ2-3; D may be TRBD1 (6 bases). The CDR3 sequence is 16 residues long. Looked up from germline, CDR1 is WSHSY and CDR2 is SAAADI. Trimming shortened V by 6 bases and J by 0 bases, and 16 bases separated the two germline ends. CDR3 in DNA: TGCGCCAGCAGGACAGGACCGGGCCCTAGCACAGATACGCAGTATTTT. Translated: CASRTGPGPSTDTQYF.

This clone occurred once. The chain uses TRBV6-6 and TRBJ2-5, with D possibly matching TRBD1 (6 bases). The ends were cut back, 4 bases at V and 5 bases at J, with 20 bases in the middle. CDR1 and CDR2 from the germline V gene are MNHNY and SVGAGI (reference sequence). CDR3 size: 16 residues. This chain's CDR3 is CASSSYDRPRGETQYF. CDR3 in DNA: TGTGCCAGCAGTTCATACGACAGGCCGAGAGGGGAGACCCAGTACTTC.

This clone appeared a few times. CDR3 coding DNA: TGCGCCAGCAGCCAAGATCTTTTCGGACTAGCGGGATTCTCAGGCTCCTACGAGCAGTACTTC. Its protein is CASSQDLFGLAGFSGSYEQYF. This rearrangement joins TRBV4-1 to TRBJ2-7, with 12 bases matching TRBD2. CDR3 length equals 21 residues. Per the germline V gene, CDR1 is MGHRA and CDR2 is YSYEKL. V shed 0 bases and J 0 bases; nucleotides not matched to a gene: 15.

The V and J genes are TRBV6-5 and TRBJ2-7, with a possible D match to TRBD1 (5 bases). Per germline, CDR1 MNHEY and CDR2 SVGAGI. V was trimmed by 7 bases and J by 2 bases, leaving 15 bases between them. This CDR3 comprises 14 residues. The CDR3 nucleotides are TGTGCCAGCACCCAAGGGGCGCCCGCCTACGAGCAGTACTTC. It encodes CASTQGAPAYEQYF.